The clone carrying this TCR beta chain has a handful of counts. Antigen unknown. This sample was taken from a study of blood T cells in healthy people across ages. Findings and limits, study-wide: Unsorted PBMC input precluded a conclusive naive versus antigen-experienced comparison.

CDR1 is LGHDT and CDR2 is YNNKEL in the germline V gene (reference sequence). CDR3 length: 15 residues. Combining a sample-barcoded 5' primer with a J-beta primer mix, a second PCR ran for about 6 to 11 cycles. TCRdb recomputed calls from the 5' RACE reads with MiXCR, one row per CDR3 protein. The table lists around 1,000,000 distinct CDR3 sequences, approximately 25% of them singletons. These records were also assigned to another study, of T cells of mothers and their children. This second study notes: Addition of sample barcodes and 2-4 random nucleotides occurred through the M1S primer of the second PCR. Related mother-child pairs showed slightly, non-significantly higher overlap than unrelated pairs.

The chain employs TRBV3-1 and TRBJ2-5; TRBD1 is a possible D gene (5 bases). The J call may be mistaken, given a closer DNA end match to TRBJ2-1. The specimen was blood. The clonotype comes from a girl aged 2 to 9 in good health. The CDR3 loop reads CASSRLSTVGPEQFF. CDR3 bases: TGTGCCAGCAGCCGATTATCGACGGTGGGGCCTGAGCAGTTCTTC.